This T cell receptor (beta chain) originates from a study of blood T cell repertoires in COVID-19. The CDR3 has 12 residues. Germline V gene data show CDR1 as MNHNS and CDR2 as SASEGT. Trimming took 3 bases from V and 8 from J, leaving 7 bases between them. TCRdb's copy holds only in-frame clones and misses some; the assay was immunoSEQ multiplex PCR. The table includes hundreds of thousands of clones, more than 75% detected once. This chain connects TRBV6-1 to TRBJ2-2; no reliable D call. This TCR derives from a woman aged 50 to 60 who had recovered from COVID-19. Material for sequencing was PBMCs or T cells enriched from blood (not recorded which). The CDR3 nucleotides are TGTGCCAGCAGTGAGGCTTTGGGGGAGCTGTTTTTT. Translated, it gives CASSEALGELFF.